The T cell receptor (beta chain) under discussion was sequenced for a study of CD8 T cells in Susac syndrome. Study results and limitations: Total CD8+ repertoires held some 15 Susac-specific public clones, while CD8+ TEMRA repertoires held several.

Comments on this clonotype: What it binds is not known.

CD8+ and CD4+ blood T cells underwent TCR beta sequencing. The TEMRA cells underwent FACS enrichment, while the CD8+ and CD4+ T cells underwent negative isolation. The germline V gene encodes CDR1 LNHDA and CDR2 SQIVND (reference sequence). Deletions cut 3 bases from V and 3 bases from J, with 17 bases between. The length of the CDR3 is 16 residues. Random hexamers served to reverse transcribe roughly 0.45 to 1 ug RNA. Multiplex immunoSEQ PCR targeted 54 Vbeta and 13 Jbeta TCR beta segments. One entry per CDR3 protein results from TCRdb running MiXCR on the immunoSEQ multiplex PCR reads. The sample yields around 130,000 distinct CDR3 sequences, around 94% seen once.

The sequence derives from a human donor with Susac syndrome. Sequenced: CD8+ T cells from PBMCs. The chain uses TRBV19 and TRBJ1-2, with D possibly being TRBD1 (6 bases). CDR3 nucleotide sequence: TGTGCCAGTAGTATCACGTCCAGGGGCCTAGACTATGGCTACACCTTC. Its translation: CASSITSRGLDYGYTF.